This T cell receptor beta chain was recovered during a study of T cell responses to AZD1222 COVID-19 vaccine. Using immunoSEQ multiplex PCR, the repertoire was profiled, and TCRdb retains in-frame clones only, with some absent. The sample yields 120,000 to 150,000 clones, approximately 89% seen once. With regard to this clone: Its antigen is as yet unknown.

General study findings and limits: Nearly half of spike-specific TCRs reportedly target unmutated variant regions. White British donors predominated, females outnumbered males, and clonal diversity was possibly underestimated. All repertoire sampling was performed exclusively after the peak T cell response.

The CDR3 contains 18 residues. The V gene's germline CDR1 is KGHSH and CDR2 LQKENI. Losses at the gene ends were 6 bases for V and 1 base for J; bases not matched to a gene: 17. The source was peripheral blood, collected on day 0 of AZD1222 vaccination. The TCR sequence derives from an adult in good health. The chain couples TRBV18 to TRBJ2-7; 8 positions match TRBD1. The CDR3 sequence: CASSPQRARQGASYEQYF. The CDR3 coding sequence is TGTGCCAGCTCTCCGCAAAGGGCCCGGCAGGGGGCTTCCTACGAGCAGTACTTC.